The source of this T cell receptor (beta chain) is a study of blood T cell repertoires in COVID-19. About the study: The study drew acute and convalescent COVID-19 samples from the United States, Italy and Spain. PBMCs, B-cell-depleted T cells, or T cells were the source of the cDNA or gDNA that made up the material.

The germline CDR1 and CDR2 sequences are LNHDA and SQIVND (reference sequence). This CDR3 region has 16 residues. With V trimmed by 6 bases and J by 2 bases, 9 bases remained unmatched. Methods used by the authors: Amplification of reference gene primers was used by the study to estimate nucleated cell counts. Some clones are missing from TCRdb's copy, which holds only in-frame ones; the method was immunoSEQ multiplex PCR. Clone size and V and J calls were adopted from that table, with D and trimming inferred from the DNA. The table has just over 95,000 clones, approximately 87% seen once. The receptor's source is a human donor in a cohort sampled during active COVID-19. Sequencing was done on a sample of peripheral blood. The rearrangement links TRBV19 to TRBJ2-1; 8 positions match TRBD2. CDR3: CASRPRGGRTYNEQFF. The CDR3 DNA reads as TGTGCCAGTAGGCCTAGGGGCGGGAGGACCTACAATGAGCAGTTCTTC. Filled out from reference TRBV19 and TRBJ2-1, the complete variable domain reads DGGITQSPKYLFRKEGQNVTLSCEQNLNHDAMYWYRQDPGQGLRLIYYSQIVNDFQKGDIAEGYSVSREKKESFPLTVTSAQKNPTAFYLCASRPRGGRTYNEQFFGPGTRLTVL.